This TCR beta chain was sequenced during a study of spatial heterogeneity in lung cancer. On the study more broadly: The count of detected beta-chain sequences consistently exceeded that of alpha-chain sequences. Averaged across combinations, each unique TCR and UMI pairing appeared more than ten times in raw reads, which were uncorrected.

Every cDNA TCR molecule received its own unique molecular identifier. MiXCR was run by TCRdb on the 5' RACE reads, yielding one entry per CDR3 protein. The data contain 50,000 to 65,000 distinct CDR3 sequences, 8.4% of them singletons. Noted time point: sample taken at primary tumor resection. Whole RNA came from tumor, nontumor lung or frozen PBMC and was sequenced without being sorted. Patients with untreated early-stage non-small cell lung cancer, numbering some 72, were the donors. This clonotype has a handful of counts. From germline, CDR1 is MNHEY and CDR2 SVGAGI. There are 12 residues in the CDR3. The J segment lost 8 bases and the V segment lost 10 bases, leaving 6 bases of the junction unmatched.

This TCR came from a female donor with early-stage non-small cell lung cancer. V gene TRBV6-5 combines with J gene TRBJ1-2, with TRBD1 identical over 11 bases. Sequenced material: PBMCs, taken at surgery. The CDR3 DNA sequence: TGTGCCACTGGACAGGGGGCGAAGGGCTACACCTTC. It codes for CATGQGAKGYTF.